The clone carrying this T cell receptor (beta chain) was counted at least ten times. What it binds is unknown. This entry is derived from a study of read filtering for tumor transcriptome and immune sequencing. General study results and limits: Compared with RNA-seq, IR-seq gave much higher clonotype depth and reliability.

The CDR3 contains 15 residues. Trimming removed 5 bases at V and 2 bases at J, with 19 bases between. The germline V gene encodes CDR1 DFQATT and CDR2 SNEGSKA (reference sequence). The library was built from around 380 ng RNA with molecular barcoded adaptors for alpha/delta and beta/gamma chains. TCRdb re-derived calls from the reads in MiXCR, one entry per CDR3 protein. Found here are approximately 90,000 distinct CDR3 sequences, 9% to 15% of them singletons; the top ten hold 14% to 15%. The chain couples TRBV20-1 to TRBJ2-7; D is ambiguous. This TCR was recovered from a donor aged 40 or over with multiple myeloma. Specimen: a population of CD138-negative cells sorted from bone marrow. CDR3 in DNA: TGCAGTGCTCGCAACACCGCAGGCGACCCCTACGAGCAGTACTTC. Amino acids: CSARNTAGDPYEQYF.